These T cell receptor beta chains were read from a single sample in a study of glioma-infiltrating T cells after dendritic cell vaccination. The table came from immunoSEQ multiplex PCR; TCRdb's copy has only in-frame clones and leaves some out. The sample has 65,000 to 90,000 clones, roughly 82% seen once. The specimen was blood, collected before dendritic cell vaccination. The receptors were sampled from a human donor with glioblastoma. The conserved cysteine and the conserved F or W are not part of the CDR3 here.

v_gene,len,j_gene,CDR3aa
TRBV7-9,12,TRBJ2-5,ASSFPGGAETQY
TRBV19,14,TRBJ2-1,ASSRTNSGGFNEQF
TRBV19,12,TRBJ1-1,ASSVDRGIGEAF
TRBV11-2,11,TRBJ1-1,ASSSVRATEAF
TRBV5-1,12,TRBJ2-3,ASSLARPTDTQY
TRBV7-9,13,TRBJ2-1,ASSLGAGGLNEQF
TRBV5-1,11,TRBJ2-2,ASRSTGPGELF
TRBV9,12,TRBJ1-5,ASSVAAGGRPQH
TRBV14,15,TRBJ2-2,ASSRYLGTRGTGELF
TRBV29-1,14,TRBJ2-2,SVKTTGFGGTGELF
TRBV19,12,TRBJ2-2,ASSQAALGGELF
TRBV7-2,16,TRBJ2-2,ASSLEGLAGVNTGELF
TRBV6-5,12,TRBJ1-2,ASSSPDRGYGYT
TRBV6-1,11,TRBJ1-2,ASSPRTVDGYT
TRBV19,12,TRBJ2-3,ASSIFLAGDTQY
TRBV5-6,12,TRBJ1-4,ASSFNTGGEKLF
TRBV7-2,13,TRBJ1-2,ASSTSTGLGYGYT
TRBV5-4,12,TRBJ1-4,ASSSGQDNEKLF
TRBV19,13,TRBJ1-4,ASSIGGLANEKLF
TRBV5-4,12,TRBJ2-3,ASSLRGRRDTQY
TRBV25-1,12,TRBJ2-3,ASSEGQAADTQY
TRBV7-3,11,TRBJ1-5,ASSLEAGRPQH
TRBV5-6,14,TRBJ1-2,ASSFIGRDRSHGYT
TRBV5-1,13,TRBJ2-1,ASSWLAENYNEQF
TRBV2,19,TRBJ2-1,ASPAPRGLAGARRSYNEQF
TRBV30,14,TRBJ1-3,AWSVGRVSSGNTIY
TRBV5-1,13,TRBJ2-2,ASKGLAGNTGELF
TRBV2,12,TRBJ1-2,ASRVKLVGDGYT
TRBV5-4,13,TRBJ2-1,ASNRGLAENNEQF
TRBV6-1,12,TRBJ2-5,ASRYRETQETQY
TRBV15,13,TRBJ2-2,ATSSGRVRTGELF
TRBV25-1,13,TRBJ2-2,ASSFSGRATGELF
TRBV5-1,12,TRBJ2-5,ASSTGGDGETQY
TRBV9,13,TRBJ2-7,VSSEGGQGAYEQY
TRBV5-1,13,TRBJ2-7,ASSSLSSGGHEQY
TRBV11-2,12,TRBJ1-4,ASSLVAGREKLF
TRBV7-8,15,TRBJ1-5,ASSVRDRGKGNQPQH
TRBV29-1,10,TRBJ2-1,SVDSSYNEQF
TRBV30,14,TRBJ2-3,AWTPRQGGRTDTQY
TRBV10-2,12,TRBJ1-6,ASTRRAENSPLH
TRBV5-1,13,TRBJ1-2,ASSLGLGTGFGYT
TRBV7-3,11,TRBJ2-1,ASSFNSVNEQF
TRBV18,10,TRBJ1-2,ASSADRDGYT
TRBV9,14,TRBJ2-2,ASSVRARGGRGELF
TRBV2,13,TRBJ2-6,ASSSGISGANVLT
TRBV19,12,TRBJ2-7,ASSIGGGAYEQY
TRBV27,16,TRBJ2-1,ASSLSGTALSSYNEQF
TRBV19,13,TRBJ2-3,ASSMISGVTDTQY
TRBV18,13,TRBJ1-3,ASSPGPPAGNTIY
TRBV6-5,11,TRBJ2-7,ASGTGGSYEQY
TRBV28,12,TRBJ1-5,ASSSPQGRQPQH
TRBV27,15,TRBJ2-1,ASSLGRSGRHGNEQF
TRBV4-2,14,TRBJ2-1,ASSQERTGGLHEQF
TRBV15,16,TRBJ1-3,ATSTAGRTQASGNTIY
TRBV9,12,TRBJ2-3,ASSSGGYTDTQY